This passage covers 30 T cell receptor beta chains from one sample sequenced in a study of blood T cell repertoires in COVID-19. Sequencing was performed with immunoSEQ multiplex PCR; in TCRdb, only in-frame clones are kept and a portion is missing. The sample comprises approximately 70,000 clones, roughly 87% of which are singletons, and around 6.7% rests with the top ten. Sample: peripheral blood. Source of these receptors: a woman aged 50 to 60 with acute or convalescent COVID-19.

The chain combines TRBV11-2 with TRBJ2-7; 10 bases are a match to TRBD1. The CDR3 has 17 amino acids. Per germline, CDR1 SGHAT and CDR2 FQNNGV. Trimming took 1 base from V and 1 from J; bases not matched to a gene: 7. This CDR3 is CASSLVGRTGGSYEQYF. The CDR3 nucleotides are TGTGCCAGCAGCTTAGTCGGCCGGACAGGGGGGTCCTACGAGCAGTACTTC.

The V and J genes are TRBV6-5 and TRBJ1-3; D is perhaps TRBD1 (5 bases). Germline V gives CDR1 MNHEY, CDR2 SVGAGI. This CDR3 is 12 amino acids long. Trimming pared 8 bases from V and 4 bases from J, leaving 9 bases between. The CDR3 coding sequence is TGTGCCAGCTCGGGGGACGGAAACACCATATATTTT. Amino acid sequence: CASSGDGNTIYF.

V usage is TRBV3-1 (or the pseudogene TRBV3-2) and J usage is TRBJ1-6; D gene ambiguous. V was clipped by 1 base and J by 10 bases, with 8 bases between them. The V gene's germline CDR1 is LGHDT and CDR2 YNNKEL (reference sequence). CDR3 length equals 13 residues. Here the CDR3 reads CASSQADRSPLHF. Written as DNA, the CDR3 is TGTGCCAGCAGCCAAGCTGATCGGTCACCCCTCCACTTT.

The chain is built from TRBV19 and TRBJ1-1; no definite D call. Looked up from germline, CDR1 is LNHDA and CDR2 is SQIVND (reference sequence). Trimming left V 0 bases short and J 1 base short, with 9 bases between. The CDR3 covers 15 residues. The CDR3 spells CASSIDDRGNTEAFF. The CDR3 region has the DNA TGTGCCAGTAGTATAGACGACCGCGGGAACACTGAAGCTTTCTTT.

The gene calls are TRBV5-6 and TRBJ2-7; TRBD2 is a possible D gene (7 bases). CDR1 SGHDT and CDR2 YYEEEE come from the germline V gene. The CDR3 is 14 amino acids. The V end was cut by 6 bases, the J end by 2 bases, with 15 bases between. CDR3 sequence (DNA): TGTGCCAGCACTCTGAAAGGGGGGGCCTACGAGCAGTACTTC. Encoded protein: CASTLKGGAYEQYF.

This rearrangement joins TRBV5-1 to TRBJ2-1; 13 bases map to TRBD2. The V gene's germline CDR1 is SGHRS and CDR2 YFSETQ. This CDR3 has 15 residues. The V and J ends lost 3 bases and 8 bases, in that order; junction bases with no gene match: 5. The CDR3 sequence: CASSWTSGSMYEQFF. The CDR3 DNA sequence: TGCGCCAGCAGCTGGACTAGCGGGAGTATGTATGAGCAGTTCTTC.

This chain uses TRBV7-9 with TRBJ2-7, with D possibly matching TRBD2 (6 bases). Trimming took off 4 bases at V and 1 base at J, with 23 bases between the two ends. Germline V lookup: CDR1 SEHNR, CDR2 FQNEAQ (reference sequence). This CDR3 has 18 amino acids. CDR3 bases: TGTGCCAGCAGCTCACCCGGGGGTGGGGATGGCGGGTCCTACGAGCAGTACTTC. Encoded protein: CASSSPGGGDGGSYEQYF.

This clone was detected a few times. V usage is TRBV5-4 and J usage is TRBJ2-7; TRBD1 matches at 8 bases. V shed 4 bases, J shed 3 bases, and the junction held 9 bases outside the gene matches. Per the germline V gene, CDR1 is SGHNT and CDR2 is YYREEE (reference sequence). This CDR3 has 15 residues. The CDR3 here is CASSKTGQALYEQYF. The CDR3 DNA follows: TGTGCCAGCAGCAAGACGGGACAGGCCCTCTACGAGCAGTACTTC.

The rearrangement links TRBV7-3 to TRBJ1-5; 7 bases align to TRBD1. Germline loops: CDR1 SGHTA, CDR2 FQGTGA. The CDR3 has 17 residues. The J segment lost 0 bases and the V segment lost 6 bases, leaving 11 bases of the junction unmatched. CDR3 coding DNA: TGTGCCAGCAGTCACCGGGACAGCGGGTATAGCAATCAGCCCCAGCATTTT. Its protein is CASSHRDSGYSNQPQHF.

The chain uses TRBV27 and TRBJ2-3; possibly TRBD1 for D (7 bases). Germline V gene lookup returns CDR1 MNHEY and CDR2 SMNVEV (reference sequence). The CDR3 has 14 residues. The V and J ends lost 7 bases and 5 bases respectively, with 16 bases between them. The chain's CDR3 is CASNQGGTKDTQYF. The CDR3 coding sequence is TGTGCCAGCAACCAGGGGGGTACCAAAGATACGCAGTATTTT.

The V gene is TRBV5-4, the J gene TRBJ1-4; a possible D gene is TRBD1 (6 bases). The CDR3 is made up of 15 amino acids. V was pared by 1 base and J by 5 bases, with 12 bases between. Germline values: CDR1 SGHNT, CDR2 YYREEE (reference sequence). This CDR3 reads CASSLSGQRNEKLFF. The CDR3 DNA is TGTGCCAGCAGCTTGTCCGGACAGAGAAATGAAAAACTGTTTTTT.

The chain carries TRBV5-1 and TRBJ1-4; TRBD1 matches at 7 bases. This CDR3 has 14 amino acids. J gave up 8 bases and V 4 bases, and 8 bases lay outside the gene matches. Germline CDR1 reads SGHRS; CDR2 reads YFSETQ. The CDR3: CASSVPQGNEKLFF. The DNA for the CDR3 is TGCGCCAGCAGCGTACCACAGGGGAACGAAAAACTGTTTTTT. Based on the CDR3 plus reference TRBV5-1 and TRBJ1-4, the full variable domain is KAGVTQTPRYLIKTRGQQVTLSCSPISGHRSVSWYQQTPGQGLQFLFEYFSETQRNKGNFPGRFSGRQFSNSRSEMNVSTLELGDSALYLCASSVPQGNEKLFFGSGTQLSVL.

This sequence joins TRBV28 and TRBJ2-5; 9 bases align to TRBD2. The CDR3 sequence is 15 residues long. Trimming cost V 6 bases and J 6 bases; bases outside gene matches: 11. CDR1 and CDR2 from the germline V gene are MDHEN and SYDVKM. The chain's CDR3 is CASRFGIAGVKTQYF. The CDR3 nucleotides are TGTGCCAGCAGATTCGGAATAGCGGGAGTAAAGACCCAGTACTTC. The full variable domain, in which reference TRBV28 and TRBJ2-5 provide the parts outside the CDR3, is DVKVTQSSRYLVKRTGEKVFLECVQDMDHENMFWYRQDPGLGLRLIYFSYDVKMKEKGDIPEGYSVSREKKERFSLILESASTNQTSMYLCASRFGIAGVKTQYFGPGTRLLVL.

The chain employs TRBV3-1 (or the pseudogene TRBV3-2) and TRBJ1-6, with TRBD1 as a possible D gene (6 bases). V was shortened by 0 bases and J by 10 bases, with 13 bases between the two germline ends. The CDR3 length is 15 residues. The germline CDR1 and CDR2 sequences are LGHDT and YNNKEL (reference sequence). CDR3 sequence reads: CASSQESRGWSPLHF. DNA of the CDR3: TGTGCCAGCAGCCAAGAGTCCAGGGGTTGGTCACCCCTCCACTTT.

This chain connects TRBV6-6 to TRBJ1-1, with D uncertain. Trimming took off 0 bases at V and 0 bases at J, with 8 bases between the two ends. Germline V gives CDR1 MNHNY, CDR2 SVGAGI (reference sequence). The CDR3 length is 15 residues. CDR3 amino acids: CASSYSNMLNTEAFF. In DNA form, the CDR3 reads TGTGCCAGCAGTTACTCGAACATGTTGAACACTGAAGCTTTCTTT.

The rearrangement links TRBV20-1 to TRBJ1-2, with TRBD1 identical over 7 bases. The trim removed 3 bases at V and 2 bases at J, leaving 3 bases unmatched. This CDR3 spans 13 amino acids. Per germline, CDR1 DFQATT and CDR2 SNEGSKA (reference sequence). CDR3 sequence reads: CSASEGANYGYTF. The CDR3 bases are TGCAGTGCTAGTGAGGGGGCCAACTATGGCTACACCTTC.

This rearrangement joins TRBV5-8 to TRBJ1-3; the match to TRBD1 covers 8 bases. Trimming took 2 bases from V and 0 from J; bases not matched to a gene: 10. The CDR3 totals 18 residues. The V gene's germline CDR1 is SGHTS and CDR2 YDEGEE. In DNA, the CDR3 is TGTGCCAGCAGCTTCTATTCCGGGACAGGAAACTCTGGAAACACCATATATTTT. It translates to CASSFYSGTGNSGNTIYF.

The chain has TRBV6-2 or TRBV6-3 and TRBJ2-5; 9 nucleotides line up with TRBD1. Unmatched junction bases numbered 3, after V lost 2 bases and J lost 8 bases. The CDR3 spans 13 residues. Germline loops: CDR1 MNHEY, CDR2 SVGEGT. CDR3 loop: CASSYGTGRTQYF. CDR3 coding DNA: TGTGCCAGCAGTTACGGGACAGGGCGAACCCAGTACTTC.

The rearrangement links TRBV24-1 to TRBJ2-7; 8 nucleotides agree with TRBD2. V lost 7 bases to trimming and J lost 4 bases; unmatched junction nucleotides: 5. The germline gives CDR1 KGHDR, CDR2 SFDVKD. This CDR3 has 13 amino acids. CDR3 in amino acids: CATSNSGKYEQYF. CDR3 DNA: TGTGCCACCAGCAATAGCGGGAAGTACGAGCAGTACTTC.

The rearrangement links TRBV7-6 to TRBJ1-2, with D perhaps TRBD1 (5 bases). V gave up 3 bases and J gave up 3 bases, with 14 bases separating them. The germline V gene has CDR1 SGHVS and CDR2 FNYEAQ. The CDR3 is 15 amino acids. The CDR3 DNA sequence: TGTGCCAGCAGCTTTCATACGGGGGGGGACTATGGCTACACCTTC. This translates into CASSFHTGGDYGYTF.

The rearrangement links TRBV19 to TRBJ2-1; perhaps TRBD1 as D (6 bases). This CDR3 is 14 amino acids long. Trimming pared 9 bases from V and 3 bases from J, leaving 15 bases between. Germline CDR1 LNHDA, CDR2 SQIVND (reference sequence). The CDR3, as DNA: TGTGCCAGCCATGCTGGGGGCAACTACAATGAGCAGTTCTTC. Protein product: CASHAGGNYNEQFF. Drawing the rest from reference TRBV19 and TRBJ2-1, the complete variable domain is DGGITQSPKYLFRKEGQNVTLSCEQNLNHDAMYWYRQDPGQGLRLIYYSQIVNDFQKGDIAEGYSVSREKKESFPLTVTSAQKNPTAFYLCASHAGGNYNEQFFGPGTRLTVL.

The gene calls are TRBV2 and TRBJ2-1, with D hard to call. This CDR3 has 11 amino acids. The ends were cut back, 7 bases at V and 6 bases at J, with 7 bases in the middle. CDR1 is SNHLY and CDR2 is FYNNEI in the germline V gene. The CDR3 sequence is CASIQANEQFF. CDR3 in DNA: TGTGCCAGCATCCAGGCCAATGAGCAGTTCTTC.

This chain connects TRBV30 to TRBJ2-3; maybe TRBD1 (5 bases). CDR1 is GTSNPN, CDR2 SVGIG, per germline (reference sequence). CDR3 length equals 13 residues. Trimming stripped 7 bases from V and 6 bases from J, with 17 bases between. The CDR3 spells CASIRGPADTQYF. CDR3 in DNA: TGTGCCTCAATAAGGGGTCCGGCGGATACGCAGTATTTT.

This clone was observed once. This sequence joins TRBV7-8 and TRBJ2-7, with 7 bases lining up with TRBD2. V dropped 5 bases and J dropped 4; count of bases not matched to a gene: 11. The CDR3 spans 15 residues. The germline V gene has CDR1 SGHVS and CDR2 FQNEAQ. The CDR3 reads CASSPGGARGYEQYF. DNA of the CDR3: TGTGCCAGCAGCCCTGGCGGGGCGCGGGGGTACGAGCAGTACTTC.

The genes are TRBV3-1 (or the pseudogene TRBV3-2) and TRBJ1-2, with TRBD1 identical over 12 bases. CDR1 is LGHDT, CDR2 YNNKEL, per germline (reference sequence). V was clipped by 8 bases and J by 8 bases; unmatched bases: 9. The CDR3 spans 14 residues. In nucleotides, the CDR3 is TGTGCCAGCGGGGAATTCGGGACAGGGGGCGGCTACACCTTC. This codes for CASGEFGTGGGYTF.

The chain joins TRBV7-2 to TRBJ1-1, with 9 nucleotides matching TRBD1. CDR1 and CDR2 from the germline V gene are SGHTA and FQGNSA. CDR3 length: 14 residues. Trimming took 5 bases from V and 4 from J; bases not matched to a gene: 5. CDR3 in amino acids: CASSPWTGATEAFF. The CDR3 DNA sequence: TGTGCCAGCAGCCCGTGGACAGGGGCCACTGAAGCTTTCTTT.

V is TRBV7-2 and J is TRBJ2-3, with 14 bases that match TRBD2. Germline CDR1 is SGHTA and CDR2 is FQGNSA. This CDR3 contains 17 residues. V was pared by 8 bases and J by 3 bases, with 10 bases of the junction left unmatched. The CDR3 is CASGPRGLAGDTDTQYF. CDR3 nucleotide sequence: TGTGCCAGCGGCCCTCGGGGACTAGCGGGAGATACAGATACGCAGTATTTT.

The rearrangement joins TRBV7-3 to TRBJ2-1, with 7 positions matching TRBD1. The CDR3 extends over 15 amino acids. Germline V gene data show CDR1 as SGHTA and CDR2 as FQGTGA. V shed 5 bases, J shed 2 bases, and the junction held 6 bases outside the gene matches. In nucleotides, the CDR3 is TGTGCCAGCAGCCCCCCCGGGACAGCCTACAATGAGCAGTTCTTC. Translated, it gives CASSPPGTAYNEQFF.

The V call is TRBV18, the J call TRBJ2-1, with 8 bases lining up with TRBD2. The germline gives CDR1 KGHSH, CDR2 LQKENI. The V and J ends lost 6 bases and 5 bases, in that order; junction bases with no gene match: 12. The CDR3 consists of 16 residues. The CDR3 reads CASSQVGAGGHNEQFF. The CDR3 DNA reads TGTGCCAGCTCTCAAGTCGGGGCGGGGGGCCACAATGAGCAGTTCTTC.

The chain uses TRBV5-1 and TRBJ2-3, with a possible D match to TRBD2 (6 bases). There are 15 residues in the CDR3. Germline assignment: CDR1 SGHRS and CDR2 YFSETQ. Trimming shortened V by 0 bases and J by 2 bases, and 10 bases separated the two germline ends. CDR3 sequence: CASSLDGGDTDTQYF. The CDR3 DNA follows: TGCGCCAGCAGCTTGGATGGCGGGGACACAGATACGCAGTATTTT.